Below, 32 T cell receptor beta chains from the same sample are listed, as sequenced in a study of blood T cell repertoires in COVID-19. The table came from immunoSEQ multiplex PCR; TCRdb's copy has only in-frame clones and leaves some out. This sample yields 300,000 to 350,000 clones, of which 90% are seen a single time; 4% to 5.5% belongs to the top ten. The material sequenced was PBMCs or T cells enriched from blood (not recorded which). These receptors were obtained from a young woman with acute COVID-19.

In its sample, this clone was seen once. The V gene is TRBV27, the J gene TRBJ2-1; 7 positions match TRBD2. With V trimmed by 5 bases and J by 6 bases, 7 bases remained unmatched. Germline V gene lookup returns CDR1 MNHEY and CDR2 SMNVEV (reference sequence). This CDR3 comprises 14 residues. The CDR3 coding sequence is TGTGCCAGCAGTGAGGGAGGGATCGGCAATGAGCAGTTCTTC. Its translation: CASSEGGIGNEQFF.

V usage is TRBV28 and J usage is TRBJ2-1; D unresolved. V was cut by 7 bases and J by 0 bases, with 7 bases left in between. CDR1 and CDR2 from the germline V gene are MDHEN and SYDVKM. The CDR3 is made up of 13 amino acids. The CDR3 nucleotides read TGTGCCAGCATCCCCAGCTCCTACAATGAGCAGTTCTTC. Translated: CASIPSSYNEQFF. The full variable domain, rest sourced from reference TRBV28 and TRBJ2-1, is DVKVTQSSRYLVKRTGEKVFLECVQDMDHENMFWYRQDPGLGLRLIYFSYDVKMKEKGDIPEGYSVSREKKERFSLILESASTNQTSMYLCASIPSSYNEQFFGPGTRLTVL.

V and J are TRBV18 and TRBJ1-2, with TRBD1 matching 9 bases. Germline loops: CDR1 KGHSH, CDR2 LQKENI. V was pared by 5 bases and J by 1 base, with 2 bases of the junction left unmatched. The CDR3 loop spans 14 amino acids. The chain's CDR3 is CASSEDRGNYGYTF. Written as DNA, the CDR3 is TGTGCCAGCTCAGAGGACAGGGGTAACTATGGCTACACCTTC.

The V call is TRBV19, the J call TRBJ2-1, with TRBD2 matching 10 bases. V was clipped by 10 bases and J by 10 bases; unmatched bases: 13. The CDR3 extends over 14 amino acids. The germline CDR1 and CDR2 sequences are LNHDA and SQIVND (reference sequence). The CDR3 sequence is CAISSGRVFGEQFF. DNA of the CDR3: TGTGCCATTTCCAGCGGGAGGGTATTCGGGGAGCAGTTCTTC.

V and J are TRBV2 and TRBJ1-2, with 7 positions matching TRBD1. Germline V CDR1 and CDR2: SNHLY, FYNNEI. CDR3 length equals 14 residues. V was pared by 1 base and J by 3 bases, with 2 bases of the junction left unmatched. The chain's CDR3 is CASSEEGAYYGYTF. The CDR3 DNA reads TGTGCCAGCAGTGAAGAGGGGGCGTACTATGGCTACACCTTC.

The rearrangement links TRBV12-5 to TRBJ2-3; tentatively, D is TRBD2 (6 bases). The germline V gene has CDR1 LGHNT and CDR2 FRNRAP. The CDR3 consists of 16 residues. Trimming cost V 6 bases and J 5 bases, with 21 bases left between them. CDR3 sequence (DNA): TGTGCTAGTGGACCAACCAAGGGAGGACGGGGAGATACGCAGTATTTT. It is translated as CASGPTKGGRGDTQYF.

This chain joins TRBV11-1 and TRBJ2-3; tentative D call: TRBD2 (5 bases). This CDR3 comprises 13 residues. Germline-derived CDR1 and CDR2 are SGHAT and FQDESV (reference sequence). Between the trimmed V and J ends, which lost 1 base and 6 bases, there was a span of 8 bases. The CDR3 DNA is TGTGCCAGCAGCTTAGTCCGCGGGGATACGCAGTATTTT. Residues: CASSLVRGDTQYF.

There are a few counts of this clone. Other DNA sequences in the same sample also yield this CDR3. The rearrangement joins TRBV28 to TRBJ2-5; TRBD2 aligns across 13 bases. This CDR3 has 15 residues. Trimming at V came to 6 bases and at J to 5 bases, leaving 6 bases not matched to a gene. From germline, CDR1 is MDHEN and CDR2 SYDVKM. The CDR3 loop is CASSLGLAGAETQYF. The DNA of the CDR3 is TGTGCCAGCAGCCTCGGACTAGCGGGAGCTGAGACCCAGTACTTC.

The chain has TRBV19 and TRBJ1-1; D unresolved. Trimming left V 0 bases short and J 0 bases short, with 8 bases between. The CDR3 extends over 15 amino acids. Germline loops: CDR1 LNHDA, CDR2 SQIVND (reference sequence). CDR3 in DNA: TGTGCCAGTAGTATAGATCCGAACATGAACACTGAAGCTTTCTTT. Its translation: CASSIDPNMNTEAFF.

This clone was recorded only once. The rearrangement joins TRBV7-3 to TRBJ1-6; D is undetermined. CDR1 and CDR2 (germline): SGHTA, FQGTGA. Trimming took off 5 bases at V and 7 bases at J, with 9 bases between the two ends. The CDR3 has 13 residues. The CDR3 DNA follows: TGTGCCAGCAGCATGAACCAGAATTCACCCCTCCACTTT. It encodes CASSMNQNSPLHF.

The V gene is TRBV21-1, the J gene TRBJ1-5; no check of the table's D call, TRBD1, against the DNA was made. TRBV21-1 represents a pseudogene. The length of the CDR3 is 17 residues. The CDR3 sequence is CASSEGVGYNSNQPQHF. Written as DNA, the CDR3 is TGTGCCAGCAGCGAGGGGGTAGGGTACAATAGCAATCAGCCCCAGCATTTT.

The CDR3 region is CASSALTGGSSGNTIYF. Here the CDR3 DNA reads TGTGCCAGCAGCGCCCTCACTGGCGGAAGCTCTGGAAACACCATATATTTT. The chain employs TRBV9 and TRBJ1-3; D is uncertain. V shed 3 bases and J shed 0 bases, with 16 bases lying between them. Per germline, CDR1 SGDLS and CDR2 YYNGEE. CDR3 size: 17 residues.

The chain has TRBV7-2 and TRBJ2-3; weak D call: TRBD2 (6 bases). The V end lost 1 base, the J end lost 5 bases, and 13 bases lay between the germline ends. The CDR3 has 15 amino acids. Germline V gives CDR1 SGHTA, CDR2 FQGNSA. The CDR3 nucleotides are TGTGCCAGCAGCTTAGGGTTAGCGGAGTTAGATACGCAGTATTTT. It encodes CASSLGLAELDTQYF.

This chain joins TRBV6-5 and TRBJ1-1, with D possibly TRBD1 on 5 matching bases. From germline, CDR1 is MNHEY and CDR2 SVGAGI. Trimming removed 11 bases at V and 4 bases at J, with 17 bases between. This CDR3 has 13 residues. CDR3 in amino acids: CAGSGGEGTEAFF. The CDR3 bases are TGTGCCGGAAGCGGGGGGGAGGGCACTGAAGCTTTCTTT.

The chain couples TRBV13 to TRBJ1-5, with TRBD1 as a possible D gene (5 bases). V shed 3 bases and J shed 6 bases, with 12 bases lying between them. CDR1 and CDR2 from the germline V gene are PRHDT and FYEKMQ (reference sequence). This CDR3 region has 14 residues. CDR3 sequence: CASSFGRVTQPQHF. The CDR3 DNA reads as TGTGCCAGCAGCTTTGGCAGGGTCACTCAGCCCCAGCATTTT.

V is TRBV29-1 and J is TRBJ1-4; 8 positions agree with TRBD1. Looked up from germline, CDR1 is SQVTM and CDR2 is ANQGSEA. After removal of 3 bases from V and 7 bases from J, the junction contained 4 bases not matched to a gene. The CDR3 has 13 residues. Here the CDR3 reads CSVDPQGGEKLFF. The CDR3 region has the DNA TGCAGCGTTGATCCACAGGGGGGTGAAAAACTGTTTTTT.

The chain couples TRBV27 to TRBJ2-3; the D is unclear. The germline gives CDR1 MNHEY, CDR2 SMNVEV (reference sequence). V was pared by 6 bases and J by 6 bases, with 22 bases between. This CDR3 region has 16 residues. The CDR3 region is CASSASAEPFRDTQYF. Written as DNA, the CDR3 is TGTGCCAGCAGCGCCTCCGCGGAACCGTTTAGGGATACGCAGTATTTT.

This clone was detected many times. CDR3 sequence reads: CASNPTSGSLNEQFF. CDR3 in DNA: TGTGCCAGTAACCCGACTAGCGGGAGCCTCAATGAGCAGTTCTTC. The chain employs TRBV19 and TRBJ2-1, with 12 bases lining up with TRBD2. This CDR3 region has 15 residues. Germline V gene lookup returns CDR1 LNHDA and CDR2 SQIVND (reference sequence). Trimming cost V 7 bases and J 6 bases; bases outside gene matches: 7.

This sequence joins TRBV28 and TRBJ2-7; 7 bases align to TRBD2. The V gene end was trimmed by 2 bases and the J gene end by 7 bases; junction bases not matched to a gene: 11. From germline, CDR1 is MDHEN and CDR2 SYDVKM. The CDR3 is 15 residues long. The CDR3 here is CASSLLGRGSEEQYF. DNA of the CDR3: TGTGCCAGCAGTTTACTGGGGAGGGGCTCGGAAGAGCAGTACTTC.

The sample holds one count of this clone. J is TRBJ1-1 and V is TRBV29-1; TRBD1 is a possible D gene (6 bases). The ends were cut back, 4 bases at V and 10 bases at J, with 13 bases in the middle. CDR3 length equals 11 residues. Germline CDR1 SQVTM, CDR2 ANQGSEA. The CDR3 DNA reads TGCAGCGTTGTCCAGGGGATCTTAGCTTTCTTT. As protein: CSVVQGILAFF.

The CDR3 sequence is CASSLVGTSHYEQYF. The CDR3 DNA reads TGCGCCAGCAGCTTGGTGGGGACTAGTCACTACGAGCAGTACTTC. The chain recombines TRBV5-1 with TRBJ2-7; 8 positions match TRBD2. The CDR3 spans 15 residues. V lost 0 bases and J lost 3; bases outside the gene matches: 5. Germline V gives CDR1 SGHRS, CDR2 YFSETQ.

The chain uses TRBV29-1 and TRBJ1-6; D perhaps matches TRBD1 (6 bases). Germline lookup yields CDR1 SQVTM and CDR2 ANQGSEA. The CDR3 runs to 13 residues. V was cut by 7 bases and J by 6 bases, with 13 bases left in between. The CDR3 loop is CSADRPRNSPLHF. The CDR3 nucleotides are TGCAGCGCCGACAGGCCCCGTAATTCACCCCTCCACTTT.

The J gene is TRBJ2-7, the V gene TRBV6-5, with D maybe TRBD1 (5 bases). The germline V gene has CDR1 MNHEY and CDR2 SVGAGI. The CDR3 contains 11 residues. V lost 6 bases and J lost 4, with 7 bases in between. In nucleotides, the CDR3 is TGTGCCAGCAGCGGACATTACGAGCAGTACTTC. Its translation is CASSGHYEQYF.

The genes are TRBV5-1 and TRBJ2-7, with 7 bases aligning to TRBD2. V shed 4 bases and J 3 bases; nucleotides not matched to a gene: 7. CDR1 SGHRS and CDR2 YFSETQ come from the germline V gene. This CDR3 has 14 amino acids. The CDR3 region has the DNA TGCGCCAGCAGCCTTCAGACTAGCCTCTACGAGCAGTACTTC. Translating gives CASSLQTSLYEQYF.

The chain employs TRBV7-8 and TRBJ2-7, with TRBD2 matching 9 bases. Per germline, CDR1 SGHVS and CDR2 FQNEAQ. There are 16 residues in the CDR3. The V segment lost 3 bases and the J segment 1 base; nucleotides outside the gene matches: 7. The CDR3, as DNA: TGTGCCAGCAGCTTGTCCGGGGCGGGAGGGTCCTACGAGCAGTACTTC. Its protein is CASSLSGAGGSYEQYF.

V gene TRBV5-5 combines with J gene TRBJ2-7; 9 bases map to TRBD2. The CDR3 has 15 residues. V shed 1 base and J 3 bases; nucleotides not matched to a gene: 5. Germline assignment: CDR1 SGHKS and CDR2 YYEKEE (reference sequence). The CDR3 here is CASSLFRTSVYEQYF. Written as DNA, the CDR3 is TGTGCCAGCAGCTTGTTCAGGACTAGCGTCTACGAGCAGTACTTC.

The genes are TRBV6-5 and TRBJ2-1; 12 bases are shared with TRBD2. V was clipped by 4 bases and J by 6 bases; unmatched bases: 7. Germline CDR1 reads MNHEY; CDR2 reads SVGAGI. The CDR3 length is 16 residues. CDR3 in amino acids: CASSSLAGGSSNEQFF. The DNA of the CDR3 is TGTGCCAGCAGTTCTCTAGCGGGAGGGTCTTCCAATGAGCAGTTCTTC.

V is TRBV11-3 and J is TRBJ2-1; TRBD2 aligns across 12 bases. V lost 5 bases, J lost 0 bases, and 2 bases stayed unmatched. The CDR3 runs 16 residues. Germline CDR1 is SGHNT and CDR2 is YENEEA. CDR3 region: CASSETSGSSYNEQFF. DNA for the CDR3: TGTGCCAGCAGCGAGACTAGCGGGAGCTCCTACAATGAGCAGTTCTTC.

The genes are TRBV28 and TRBJ1-4, with 10 bases matching TRBD1. The CDR3 runs to 18 residues. Per germline, CDR1 MDHEN and CDR2 SYDVKM. Losses at the gene ends were 1 base for V and 0 bases for J; bases not matched to a gene: 5. The CDR3 protein is CASSLSGTGAATNEKLFF. The CDR3 nucleotides are TGTGCCAGCAGTTTATCCGGGACAGGGGCCGCAACTAATGAAAAACTGTTTTTT.

The rearrangement links TRBV27 to TRBJ2-1, with 8 bases lining up with TRBD2. CDR3 length: 16 amino acids. The V segment lost 7 bases and the J segment 0 bases; nucleotides outside the gene matches: 8. Germline loops: CDR1 MNHEY, CDR2 SMNVEV (reference sequence). The CDR3 protein is CASTGSGVSSYNEQFF. CDR3 nucleotide sequence: TGTGCCAGCACCGGTAGCGGGGTCAGCTCCTACAATGAGCAGTTCTTC.

This chain connects TRBV18 to TRBJ2-5; 15 positions agree with TRBD2. The J segment lost 2 bases and the V segment lost 1 base, leaving 2 bases of the junction unmatched. The CDR3 consists of 17 residues. Germline V gives CDR1 KGHSH, CDR2 LQKENI. CDR3 DNA sequence: TGTGCCAGCTCACCACGGACTAGCGGGAGGGGGCAAGAGACCCAGTACTTC. Translated, it gives CASSPRTSGRGQETQYF.

This chain uses TRBV13 with TRBJ2-7, with 7 bases lining up with TRBD2. Germline V lookup: CDR1 PRHDT, CDR2 FYEKMQ (reference sequence). The CDR3 totals 14 residues. J lost 4 bases, V lost 5 bases, and 8 bases had no gene match. The CDR3: CASSSGIDEYEQYF. Here the CDR3 DNA reads TGTGCCAGCAGCAGCGGGATAGACGAGTACGAGCAGTACTTC.